Listed below are T cell receptor beta chains from one sample, sequenced in a study of cytomegalovirus exposure and HLA in healthy donors. TCRdb's table, derived via immunoSEQ multiplex PCR, lists solely in-frame clones and lacks some. This table holds hundreds of thousands of clones, around 66% found once. The specimen was PBMCs. These receptors all come from a female donor in good health and CMV-seronegative. Both conserved end residues are part of each CDR3. The order of the fields is V gene, D gene, clone size, J gene, CDR3 protein, CDR3 DNA. The D gene is left open where the match is weak. Clone size, where shown, is once, few, many, or a class for clones that have expanded.

TRBV21-1,-,-,TRBJ2-2,CASSKGGPGNTGELFF,TGTGCCAGCAGCAAAGGTGGGCCAGGTAACACCGGGGAGCTGTTTTTT
TRBV28,TRBD1,-,TRBJ1-4,CASTDPPGTGNEKLFF,TGTGCCAGCACCGACCCTCCCGGGACAGGGAATGAAAAACTGTTTTTT
TRBV7-3,TRBD2,-,TRBJ2-3,CASSLTGTNTDTQYF,TGTGCCAGCAGCCTAACCGGGACTAACACAGATACGCAGTATTTT
TRBV18,TRBD1,-,TRBJ2-1,CASSPRTGDEQFF,TGTGCCAGCTCACCACGGACAGGGGACGAGCAGTTCTTC
TRBV5-1,-,few,TRBJ1-6,CASSLEGLYNSPLHF,TGCGCCAGCAGCTTAGAGGGACTATATAATTCACCCCTCCACTTT
TRBV7-9,-,-,TRBJ1-4,CASSLSTGGEEKLFF,TGTGCCAGCAGCTTAAGCACCGGCGGGGAGGAAAAACTGTTTTTT
TRBV11-2,TRBD2,few,TRBJ2-7,CASSSGLVYEQYF,TGTGCCAGCAGCTCGGGACTAGTATACGAGCAGTACTTC
TRBV15,TRBD2,-,TRBJ2-5,CATSGTSGREETQYF,TGTGCCACCAGCGGGACTAGCGGGAGGGAAGAGACCCAGTACTTC
TRBV7-2,-,-,TRBJ1-2,CASSLAKGAYGYTF,TGTGCCAGCAGCTTAGCGAAAGGGGCGTATGGCTACACCTTC
TRBV28,-,few,TRBJ2-7,CASSARYEQYF,TGTGCCAGCAGCGCGCGATACGAGCAGTACTTC
TRBV5-5,-,-,TRBJ1-1,CASSASLTVNTEAFF,TGTGCCAGCAGCGCCAGCCTGACAGTTAACACTGAAGCTTTCTTT
TRBV7-9,-,few,TRBJ2-1,CASSPLNNEQFF,TGTGCCAGCAGCCCGTTAAACAATGAGCAGTTCTTC
TRBV7-9,-,-,TRBJ2-3,CASSLTTSTDTQYF,TGTGCCAGCAGCTTAACGACTAGCACAGATACGCAGTATTTT
TRBV19,-,-,TRBJ1-1,CASSIVSGAEAFF,TGTGCCAGTAGTATAGTATCGGGGGCTGAAGCTTTCTTT
TRBV5-4,TRBD1,-,TRBJ1-3,CASSLVEGASGNTIYF,TGTGCCAGCAGCTTGGTCGAGGGGGCCTCTGGAAACACCATATATTTT
TRBV5-4,-,few,TRBJ2-5,CASSLQGRPLQETQYF,TGTGCCAGCAGCTTACAGGGACGACCCCTACAAGAGACCCAGTACTTC
TRBV5-1,TRBD1,-,TRBJ2-7,CASSFGGQGAYEQYF,TGCGCCAGCAGCTTCGGTGGACAGGGGGCCTACGAGCAGTACTTC
TRBV9,-,-,TRBJ2-7,CASSTVDSKSYEQYF,TGTGCCAGCAGCACCGTGGACAGTAAATCCTACGAGCAGTACTTC
TRBV6-1,-,-,TRBJ2-7,CASSEDRPGNIYEQYF,TGTGCCAGCAGCGAAGATCGGCCGGGTAATATCTACGAGCAGTACTTC
TRBV29-1,TRBD2,-,TRBJ2-3,CTGGGDTQYF,TGCACCGGGGGGGGAGATACGCAGTATTTT
TRBV6-5,TRBD2,-,TRBJ2-2,CASSWFGGRALGELFF,TGTGCCAGCAGTTGGTTCGGCGGGAGGGCCCTCGGGGAGCTGTTTTTT
TRBV15,-,-,TRBJ1-1,CATSVRGDTEAFF,TGTGCCACCAGCGTCAGAGGTGACACTGAAGCTTTCTTT
TRBV15,TRBD2,-,TRBJ2-1,CATSRDRLTSGDNEQFF,TGTGCCACCAGCAGGGACCGACTGACTAGCGGCGACAATGAGCAGTTCTTC
TRBV11-3,-,-,TRBJ2-7,CASSLEQGLGVEQYF,TGTGCCAGCAGCTTAGAGCAGGGGTTAGGTGTCGAGCAGTACTTC
TRBV30,-,-,TRBJ1-4,CALAEATNEKLFF,TGTGCCCTCGCCGAGGCAACTAATGAAAAACTGTTTTTT
TRBV10-3,-,once,TRBJ1-3,CAISDGGIPSGNTIYF,TGTGCCATCAGTGATGGAGGGATTCCCTCTGGAAACACCATATATTTT
TRBV19,TRBD1,-,TRBJ1-5,CASSPWTGPYGNQPQHF,TGTGCCAGTAGTCCCTGGACAGGACCGTATGGCAATCAGCCCCAGCATTTT
TRBV6-1,TRBD1,-,TRBJ1-2,CASSELGRGDYGYTF,TGTGCCAGCAGTGAACTTGGCAGGGGGGACTATGGCTACACCTTC
TRBV7-9,TRBD2,-,TRBJ2-7,CASRLAGVHEQYF,TGTGCCAGCAGACTAGCGGGAGTGCATGAGCAGTACTTC
TRBV27,TRBD2,-,TRBJ2-1,CASMERTSYNEQFF,TGTGCCAGCATGGAGCGGACTAGCTACAATGAGCAGTTCTTC
TRBV7-9,-,-,TRBJ1-2,CASSFSAGGYGYTF,TGTGCCAGCAGCTTTTCCGCGGGGGGGTATGGCTACACCTTC
TRBV6-1,-,-,TRBJ1-1,CARGKGANTEAFF,TGTGCCAGGGGAAAAGGGGCTAACACTGAAGCTTTCTTT
TRBV13,-,-,TRBJ2-1,CASSLDSSWNEQFF,TGTGCCAGCAGCTTAGACTCCTCTTGGAATGAGCAGTTCTTC
TRBV2,TRBD2,few,TRBJ2-1,CASKLADSYNEQFF,TGTGCCAGCAAACTAGCGGACTCCTACAATGAGCAGTTCTTC
TRBV4-1,-,-,TRBJ2-1,CASSHFLNNEQFF,TGCGCCAGCAGCCACTTCCTTAACAATGAGCAGTTCTTC
TRBV4-2,-,-,TRBJ1-5,CASSPQPGDSQPQHF,TGTGCCAGCAGTCCACAACCGGGGGATAGTCAGCCCCAGCATTTT
TRBV18,TRBD1,-,TRBJ1-1,CASSPDRLNTEAFF,TGTGCCAGCTCGCCGGACAGGCTGAACACTGAAGCTTTCTTT
TRBV14,TRBD2,-,TRBJ2-2,CASSRHASGTSTGELFF,TGTGCCAGCAGCCGTCACGCTAGCGGTACATCCACCGGGGAGCTGTTTTTT
TRBV9,TRBD2,-,TRBJ2-3,CASSAGLATDTQYF,TGTGCCAGCAGCGCTGGACTAGCGACAGATACGCAGTATTTT
TRBV5-1,TRBD1,-,TRBJ2-7,CASSLEGQGSHEQYF,TGCGCCAGCAGCTTGGAGGGACAGGGTAGCCACGAGCAGTACTTC
TRBV28,TRBD1,-,TRBJ1-5,CASGEGQGANQPQHF,TGTGCCAGCGGAGAGGGACAGGGGGCCAATCAGCCCCAGCATTTT
TRBV27,-,-,TRBJ1-3,CASSLNGIDTIYF,TGTGCCAGCAGTTTAAACGGGATAGACACCATATATTTT
TRBV2,TRBD2,-,TRBJ2-1,CATGAGGPISLNYNEQFF,TGTGCCACTGGGGCGGGAGGGCCAATCTCACTCAACTACAATGAGCAGTTCTTC
TRBV7-9,TRBD2,-,TRBJ2-1,CASSFFRLAGMYNEQFF,TGTGCCAGCAGCTTTTTTCGACTAGCGGGAATGTACAATGAGCAGTTCTTC
TRBV28,-,-,TRBJ1-5,CASSLGGINQPQHF,TGTGCCAGCAGTTTAGGGGGGATTAATCAGCCCCAGCATTTT
TRBV6-6,TRBD2,-,TRBJ2-3,CASREAGETDTQYF,TGTGCCAGCAGGGAGGCGGGAGAGACAGATACGCAGTATTTT
TRBV5-1,-,-,TRBJ2-7,CASSYSPGGGGAYEQYF,TGCGCCAGCAGTTATTCACCGGGGGGCGGGGGTGCCTACGAGCAGTACTTC
TRBV4-1,-,-,TRBJ2-7,CASSQYGPNLYEQYF,TGCGCCAGCAGCCAATATGGGCCGAACCTATACGAGCAGTACTTC
TRBV7-9,TRBD2,once,TRBJ2-3,CASSLRTSGGTDTQYF,TGTGCCAGCAGCCTGAGGACTAGCGGAGGCACAGATACGCAGTATTTT
TRBV7-2,TRBD1,-,TRBJ2-7,CASSLYPSGTGLPYEQYF,TGTGCCAGCAGCTTATATCCGTCCGGGACAGGCCTCCCCTACGAGCAGTACTTC
TRBV29-1,-,-,TRBJ1-1,CSVVSGREAFF,TGCAGCGTTGTTAGCGGGAGGGAAGCTTTCTTT
TRBV5-1,-,-,TRBJ2-3,CASSLDISQRGDTQYF,TGCGCCAGCAGCTTGGACATTAGCCAAAGGGGAGATACGCAGTATTTT
TRBV29-1,-,-,TRBJ2-2,CSVVSTGELFF,TGCAGCGTGGTGAGCACCGGGGAGCTGTTTTTT
TRBV7-2,-,-,TRBJ2-5,CASSLGVGAIQETQYF,TGTGCCAGCAGCTTAGGGGTGGGGGCCATCCAAGAGACCCAGTACTTC
TRBV7-9,-,-,TRBJ1-2,CASSLQGREGYTF,TGTGCCAGCAGCCTACAGGGTAGGGAAGGCTACACCTTC
TRBV19,TRBD1,-,TRBJ1-2,CASSTRQGNGYTF,TGTGCCAGTAGTACGAGACAGGGGAACGGCTACACCTTC
TRBV25-1,-,-,TRBJ2-3,CASSEVSVRFTDTQYF,TGTGCCAGCAGTGAAGTATCAGTCCGCTTCACAGATACGCAGTATTTT
TRBV6-5,TRBD2,once,TRBJ2-7,CASRGLAGGSYEQYF,TGTGCCAGCAGGGGACTAGCGGGAGGTAGCTACGAGCAGTACTTC
TRBV6-5,TRBD2,-,TRBJ2-3,CASSTSGSTDTQYF,TGTGCCAGCAGTACTAGCGGAAGCACAGATACGCAGTATTTT